The rows below give T cell receptor beta chains drawn from one sample of a study of T-cell memory formation after mild COVID-19. TCRdb reprocessed the 5' RACE reads with MiXCR, giving one entry per CDR3 protein. The sample includes roughly 610,000 distinct CDR3 sequences, around 16% of them seen just once. Sequenced sample: PBMCs or a T cell subset sorted from them (not recorded which). The origin of the receptors is an adult woman who had mild COVID-19 (a few samples of this study predate the infection). Cell type and time point are not known. The CDR3 runs from the conserved cysteine through the conserved F or W. D genes are given only for firm matches. A row's size may be missing; if present it is once, few, many or a size class.

V gene	D gene	J gene	clone size	CDR3 DNA	CDR3 protein
TRBV5-5	NA	TRBJ1-4	few	TGTGCCAGCAGCTTGCTTGGAGCAACTAATGAAAAACTGTTTTTT	CASSLLGATNEKLFF
TRBV5-1	NA	TRBJ2-5	few	TGCGCCAGCAGCAGGGGAGAGGGAGAGACCCAGTACTTC	CASSRGEGETQYF
TRBV2	NA	TRBJ2-5	NA	TGTGCCAGCAGTGTAAAAGAGACCCAGTACTTC	CASSVKETQYF
TRBV21-1	NA	TRBJ1-2	few	TGTGCCAGCAGCAAACGGCAGGTCGCGGGGGAATATTCCTATGGCTACACCTTC	CASSKRQVAGEYSYGYTF
TRBV4-1	NA	TRBJ1-5	NA	TGCGCCAGCAGCCAAGGGGAAGAGAGGTATAGCAATCAGCCCCAGCATTTT	CASSQGEERYSNQPQHF
TRBV7-2	NA	TRBJ2-1	NA	TGTGCCAGCAGCTTTTTAGCGGTCTCCTCCTACAATGAGCAGTTCTTC	CASSFLAVSSYNEQFF
TRBV6-2/TRBV6-3	NA	TRBJ1-1	NA	TGTGCCAGCGCCTCGGGGTTTGGGGCTTTCTTT	CASASGFGAFF
TRBV10-3	TRBD2	TRBJ2-1	few	TGTGCCATCAGTGACCCGGGACTAGCGGGAGGGGGCAATGAGCAGTTCTTC	CAISDPGLAGGGNEQFF
TRBV6-5	NA	TRBJ2-5	NA	TGTGCCAGCAGTTACCAGGGACCCATACAAGAGACCCAGTACTTC	CASSYQGPIQETQYF
TRBV7-2	NA	TRBJ2-3	few	TGTGCCAGCAGCTTACAGCGGCCACCAGATACGCAGTATTTT	CASSLQRPPDTQYF
TRBV6-5	NA	TRBJ2-7	once	TGTGCCAGCAGTTACTCCTGGACCCATGCCTACGAGCAGTACTTC	CASSYSWTHAYEQYF
TRBV20-1	NA	TRBJ1-1	many	TGCAGTGCCCCGACGGGCCTCCCGGGGACTGAAGCTTTCTTT	CSAPTGLPGTEAFF
TRBV9	NA	TRBJ2-2	few	TGTGCCAGCAGCTCCCTCCAGGGGCTTTCCGGGGAGCTGTTTTTT	CASSSLQGLSGELFF
TRBV5-6	NA	TRBJ2-7	NA	TGTGCCAGCAGCCCGGGTCCAGGGTTGTCCTACGAGCAGTACTTC	CASSPGPGLSYEQYF
TRBV28	NA	TRBJ1-5	NA	TGTGCCAGCACGAGGGAGTATCAGCCCCAGCATTTT	CASTREYQPQHF
TRBV3-1	NA	TRBJ1-3	few	TGTGCCAGCAGCCAAGATCGACACACCATATATTTT	CASSQDRHTIYF
TRBV15	NA	TRBJ1-4	NA	TGTGCCACCAGCAGAGATGGGCAGGGGCAAAAACTGTTTTTT	CATSRDGQGQKLFF
TRBV12-3/TRBV12-4	NA	TRBJ2-5	few	TGTGCCAGCAGGGGCCTGGGGTACCAAGAGACCCAGTACTTC	CASRGLGYQETQYF
TRBV9	NA	TRBJ1-6	NA	TGTGCCAGCAGCGTAGGGGTCGATGTAGGTTCACCCCTCCACTTT	CASSVGVDVGSPLHF
TRBV4-1	NA	TRBJ2-2	few	TGCGCCAGCAGCCAACCCGGAACGAACACCGGGGAGCTGTTTTTT	CASSQPGTNTGELFF
TRBV24-1	NA	TRBJ1-5	few	TGTGCCACCAGTGATGGACACCCTAGGAAGCCCCAGCATTTT	CATSDGHPRKPQHF
TRBV21-1	NA	TRBJ2-3	NA	TGTGCCAGCAGCCCATCGGGGGACTTAGCGACAGATACGCAGTATTTT	CASSPSGDLATDTQYF
TRBV4-3	NA	TRBJ1-3	few	TGCGCCAGCAGCCAAACGCCTCTAGACACCATATATTTT	CASSQTPLDTIYF
TRBV12-3/TRBV12-4	NA	TRBJ1-2	few	TGTGCCAGCACCCAGACAGTGGGATATGGCTACACCTTC	CASTQTVGYGYTF
TRBV7-2	TRBD1	TRBJ2-2	NA	TGTGCCAGCAGCGGGGACAGGGGCCGGACCGGGGAGCTGTTTTTT	CASSGDRGRTGELFF
TRBV11-1	NA	TRBJ2-5	few	TGTGCCAGCAGCTCCCAAACAGGGAAACAAGAGACCCAGTACTTC	CASSSQTGKQETQYF
TRBV18	NA	TRBJ2-7	NA	TGTGCCAGCTCACCAATGGAAGGGGACTACGAGCAGTACTTC	CASSPMEGDYEQYF